This entry is about one T cell receptor (beta chain). Only a few counts were recorded for this clonotype. What this receptor recognizes is not known. No much larger clone is present one base from it, and per-base qualities are unavailable. Amplification of TCR beta CDR3 regions was carried out from RNA transcripts. A first-round RT-PCR of the TCR CDR3 used the HTBI primer set with the Qiagen OneStep RT-PCR kit. The libraries were constructed in a second round of multiplex PCR and then size-selected and purified. The libraries were sequenced on an Illumina HiSeq2000 using paired-end 100 bp reads. Turning to the authors' computational methods: SOAPnuke was used to process the raw data, removing reads that contained adapters or uncalled bases, had a mean Phred below 15, or lacked an exact match to the constant primer or identifier. COPE v1.2.5 was used to merge high-quality paired reads, and clonotypes were defined as unique nucleotide sequences. MiTCR v1.1 was used to align the clonotypes against IMGT TRBV, TRBD and TRBJ reference segments. The analysis included only V-J combinations with a frequency above 0.0001, which together covered around 99% of the repertoires. A TCS score was defined as the ratio of F50 (clonal expansion) to E x V (chaos), with BLOSUM62-based TCRdist applied between CDR3 peptides within each V-J. Welch's t-statistics and random forest reduced fewer than 550 V-J features to 10 to 15, which were used in a naive Bayes classifier (R e1071). TCRdb took the public reads, trimmed them with fastp at Q25, ran MiXCR for clone calling and kept in-frame beta chains. Each entry is one CDR3 protein sequence, shown with its most common DNA and genes. Clone size and V and J calls follow TCRdb, not the original study. Within this sample are 600,000 to 900,000 distinct CDR3 sequences, with 16% of them counted one time only. The ten largest clonotypes hold around 8.1% of the sample.

The sample originates from a study of T cells in Graves' hyperthyroidism and ophthalmopathy (dated by TCRdb to the late 2010s). As for the study more broadly: Peripheral blood was collected at initial diagnosis, before any treatment. To identify TCR V-J signatures that set the groups apart, the researchers used a discovery cohort of more than 95 patients, made up of 40 to 45 with Graves' ophthalmopathy and 57 with stable Graves' hyperthyroidism. Whether ophthalmopathy could be predicted prospectively was tested in an independent validation cohort made up of approximately 19 hyperthyroidism patients plus 17 patients who later progressed to ophthalmopathy. The approximately 95 discovery patients were divided at random into training and test sets in a 7:3 ratio. In addition, the study compared T-cell repertoires in thyroid tissue and in blood from five or six Graves' hyperthyroidism patients. Following sampling, methimazole starting at 30 mg daily was given to hyperthyroidism patients, and high-dose intravenous methylprednisolone was given to ophthalmopathy patients. According to the paper, TCR Vbeta CDR3 sequencing was carried out on around 140 peripheral blood samples, which came from 40 to 45 ophthalmopathy, fewer than 80 hyperthyroidism and roughly 17 progressor patients.

Ends trimmed: V by 6 bases, J by 5 bases; bases unmatched to a gene: 8. The germline V gene sets CDR1 to MDHEN and CDR2 to SYDVKM. There are 15 amino acids in the CDR3, from cysteine to phenylalanine inclusive. Just the 45-base CDR3 DNA is kept, in frame starting at base 1. A patient counted as having stable Graves' hyperthyroidism if no progression to ophthalmopathy occurred over 18 months of follow-up. Hyperthyroidism patients were newly diagnosed, with disease duration under 2 months, and aged 18 to 65 years. Any patient with an uncontrolled infection, another autoimmune disease, pregnancy or lactation was excluded. Diagnoses relied on clinical symptoms, serum thyroxine and TRAb, thyroid ultrasound and orbital computed tomography. Ficoll-Paque density gradient centrifugation was used to isolate PBMCs from about 10 ml of fresh peripheral blood. Total RNA was extracted using Trizol reagent, and RNA quality was assessed on an Agilent 2100 Bioanalyzer.

Broader findings and caveats from the paper: Ophthalmopathy was separated from stable hyperthyroidism by a 13 V-J signature model, with around 88% sensitivity and roughly 81% specificity obtained in cross-validation and 80%/75% obtained in testing. In validation, progression to ophthalmopathy was predicted by the model with 65% to 71% sensitivity and 72.22% specificity, a median of roughly 6 months before onset. Blood samples also contained most of the expanded thyroid clonotypes (frequency above 0.001), which suggests that blood repertoires may reflect thyroid immune responses. No statistical method was used to set the sample size in advance, and investigators knew the group allocation.

This TCR came from a man between 18 and 29 years old with Graves' hyperthyroidism. The V and J genes are TRBV28 and TRBJ1-1; TRBD1 aligns with 11 central bases. Sequences were obtained from blood. The CDR3 has the sequence CASRRGGTGGTEAFF. At the DNA level, the sequence is TGTGCCAGCAGACGAGGTGGGACAGGGGGAACTGAAGCTTTCTTT. Outside the CDR3, residues come from the reference TRBV28 and TRBJ1-1 proteins, so the full variable domain is: DVKVTQSSRYLVKRTGEKVFLECVQDMDHENMFWYRQDPGLGLRLIYFSYDVKMKEKGDIPEGYSVSREKKERFSLILESASTNQTSMYLCASRRGGTGGTEAFFGQGTRLTVV.